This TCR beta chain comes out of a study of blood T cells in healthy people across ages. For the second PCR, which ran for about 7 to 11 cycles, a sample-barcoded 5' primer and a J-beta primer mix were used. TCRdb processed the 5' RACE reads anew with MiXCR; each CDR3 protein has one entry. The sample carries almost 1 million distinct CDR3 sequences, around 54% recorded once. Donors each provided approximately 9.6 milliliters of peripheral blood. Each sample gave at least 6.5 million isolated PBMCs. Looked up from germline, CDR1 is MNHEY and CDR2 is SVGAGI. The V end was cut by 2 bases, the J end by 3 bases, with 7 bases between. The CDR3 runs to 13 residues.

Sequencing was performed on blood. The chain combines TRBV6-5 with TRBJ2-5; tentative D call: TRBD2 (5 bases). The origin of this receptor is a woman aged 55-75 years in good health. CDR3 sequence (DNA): TGTGCCAGCAGTTACCTAGCAAAAGAGACCCAGTACTTC. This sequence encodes CASSYLAKETQYF.